These T cell receptor beta chains were read from a single sample in a study of CD8+CD57+ T cells in acquired aplastic anemia. TCRdb processed the reads anew with MiXCR; each CDR3 protein has one entry. Here the sample spans roughly 160,000 distinct CDR3 sequences, 71% being singletons. The sequenced sample consisted of sorted CD4+, CD8+, or CD8+CD57+ T cells (not recorded which) from PBMCs. These receptors were taken from a human donor with aplastic anemia. The CDR3 runs from the conserved cysteine through the conserved F or W. Each record gives: J gene, clone size, V gene, D gene, CDR3 protein, CDR3 DNA. The D gene is left open where the match is weak. Rows may omit the clone size; those that give it use once, few, many or a size class.

TRBJ1-1 - TRBV2 - CASRRGNAFF TGTGCCAGCCGAAGGGGGAATGCTTTCTTT
TRBJ2-7 - TRBV29-1 - CSVAGHNYEQYF TGCAGCGTTGCGGGGCATAACTACGAGCAGTACTTC
TRBJ2-5 - TRBV19 - CASSIPVGAGETQYF TGTGCCAGTAGTATCCCAGTAGGGGCGGGGGAGACCCAGTACTTC
TRBJ1-1 - TRBV25-1 - CASSYRVETEAFF TGTGCCAGCAGCTACAGGGTAGAAACTGAAGCTTTCTTT
TRBJ1-2 - TRBV2 TRBD1 CASRGQIYGYTF TGTGCCAGCAGGGGACAGATCTATGGCTACACCTTC
TRBJ1-1 many TRBV28 - CASSLVENTEAFF TGTGCCAGCAGTTTAGTGGAGAACACTGAAGCTTTCTTT
TRBJ2-6 - TRBV10-1 - CASSSGGLCSGANVLTF TGCGCCAGCAGTAGTGGCGGGCTGTGCTCTGGGGCCAACGTCCTGACTTTC
TRBJ2-7 - TRBV15 - CATSRDGESYF TGTGCCACCAGCAGAGATGGTGAATCGTACTTC
TRBJ2-1 - TRBV6-4 - CASSDSRGDTYNEQFF TGTGCCAGCAGTGACTCGAGGGGGGACACTTACAATGAGCAGTTCTTC
TRBJ1-1 - TRBV19 TRBD1 CATHSDRVNTEAFF TGTGCCACCCACTCGGACAGGGTGAACACTGAAGCTTTCTTT
TRBJ2-7 - TRBV10-3 TRBD1 CAISESNVDRVYGEQYF TGTGCCATCAGTGAGTCGAACGTGGACAGGGTCTATGGGGAGCAGTACTTC
TRBJ2-5 - TRBV7-9 TRBD1 CASSPRTGGKETQYF TGTGCCAGCAGCCCACGGACAGGGGGAAAAGAGACCCAGTACTTC
TRBJ1-2 - TRBV7-2 - CASSSRDGYTF TGTGCCAGCAGCAGCAGGGATGGCTACACCTTC
TRBJ1-5 - TRBV20-1 - CSASGSYSNQPQHF TGCAGTGCTAGCGGCAGTTATAGCAATCAGCCCCAGCATTTT
TRBJ1-1 - TRBV5-1 - CASSLSLEATEAFF TGCGCCAGCAGCTTGTCTCTGGAAGCCACTGAAGCTTTCTTT
TRBJ2-7 many TRBV11-2 - CASSPLGGPIHEQYF TGTGCCAGCAGCCCACTAGGGGGTCCCATTCACGAGCAGTACTTC
TRBJ2-3 - TRBV12-3/TRBV12-4 - CASSPGGVSTDTQYF TGTGCCAGCAGTCCAGGGGGGGTTAGCACAGATACGCAGTATTTT
TRBJ2-3 - TRBV5-1 - CASSLVLLGGTDTQYF TGCGCCAGCAGCTTGGTTCTCCTTGGCGGCACAGATACGCAGTATTTT
TRBJ2-1 - TRBV19 TRBD1 CASRTGGDRGLEQFF TGTGCCAGTAGGACGGGGGGGGACAGGGGGCTTGAGCAGTTCTTC
TRBJ2-7 - TRBV7-2 - CASRKTGFGDEQYF TGTGCCAGCAGGAAAACAGGGTTTGGTGACGAGCAGTACTTC
TRBJ2-2 - TRBV9 - CASSVVGGRAGELFF TGTGCCAGCAGCGTAGTAGGGGGTAGGGCCGGGGAGCTGTTTTTT
TRBJ2-3 - TRBV7-3 - CASRIDRGDTQYF TGTGCCAGCAGAATAGATAGGGGGGATACGCAGTATTTT
TRBJ2-2 many TRBV9 TRBD2 CASSSGGPGELFF TGTGCCAGCAGTTCGGGAGGGCCTGGGGAGCTGTTTTTT
TRBJ1-5 - TRBV11-3 - CASKQLGGSNQPQHF TGTGCCAGCAAGCAACTCGGGGGAAGCAATCAGCCCCAGCATTTT
TRBJ1-6 - TRBV19 - CASSMSSPTSPLHF TGTGCCAGTAGTATGTCGTCGCCAACTTCACCCCTCCACTTT
TRBJ1-3 few TRBV15 - CATTDRQLSGNTIYF TGTGCCACCACCGACCGACAGCTCTCTGGAAACACCATATATTTT
TRBJ2-7 - TRBV20-1 - CSARGVGGPGHEQYF TGCAGTGCCAGGGGGGTAGGGGGGCCGGGGCACGAGCAGTACTTC
TRBJ2-2 - TRBV20-1 TRBD1 CSAQPGTGDTGELFF TGCAGTGCTCAGCCCGGGACAGGGGACACCGGGGAGCTGTTTTTT
TRBJ2-7 - TRBV5-1 TRBD2 CASSTRLAGGPRYEQYF TGCGCCAGCAGCACGAGACTAGCGGGAGGGCCAAGGTACGAGCAGTACTTC
TRBJ1-1 - TRBV11-2 - CASSLAGIGTEAFF TGTGCCAGCAGCTTAGCAGGTATAGGGACTGAAGCTTTCTTT
TRBJ2-7 few TRBV5-6 - CASSLTGRYEQYF TGTGCCAGTAGCTTGACAGGACGCTACGAGCAGTACTTC
TRBJ2-5 few TRBV20-1 - CSASLNGETQYF TGCAGTGCTAGCCTGAATGGAGAGACCCAGTACTTC
TRBJ2-5 - TRBV10-3 - CATSETGRPHQETQYF TGTGCCACCAGTGAAACGGGACGCCCCCACCAAGAGACCCAGTACTTC
TRBJ2-6 - TRBV3-1 - CASSQGTDSGANVLTF TGTGCCAGCAGCCAAGGAACAGACTCTGGGGCCAACGTCCTGACTTTC
TRBJ2-1 - TRBV5-1 - CASSSGVGVYNEQFF TGCGCCAGCAGCTCAGGCGTCGGGGTTTACAATGAGCAGTTCTTC
TRBJ1-2 - TRBV20-1 - CSADSTNYGYTF TGCAGCGCGGACAGTACTAACTATGGCTACACCTTC
TRBJ1-1 - TRBV20-1 - CSARRGMDTEAFF TGCAGTGCTAGGAGGGGGATGGACACTGAAGCTTTCTTT
TRBJ2-7 - TRBV15 TRBD2 CATSRVVASGSYEQYF TGTGCCACCAGCAGAGTCGTGGCTAGCGGCTCCTACGAGCAGTACTTC
TRBJ2-7 - TRBV2 TRBD1 CARDVGQGAYEQYF TGTGCCAGGGACGTGGGACAGGGGGCCTACGAGCAGTACTTC
TRBJ2-1 - TRBV19 TRBD2 CASSIDLCGGGGNEQFF TGTGCCAGTAGTATAGATCTGTGCGGGGGGGGGGGCAATGAGCAGTTCTTC
TRBJ2-7 - TRBV20-1 TRBD2 CSARDSGGADEQYF TGCAGTGCTAGAGACAGCGGGGGGGCCGACGAGCAGTACTTC
TRBJ1-2 - TRBV20-1 - CSATGSWPESDYTF TGCAGTGCCACCGGGTCGTGGCCCGAGAGTGACTACACCTTC
TRBJ2-7 - TRBV30 - CAWSDPPHEQYF TGTGCCTGGAGTGATCCCCCCCACGAGCAGTACTTC
TRBJ2-3 - TRBV5-4 TRBD2 CGFVAGGTDTQYF TGTGGCTTTGTGGCGGGGGGCACAGATACGCAGTATTTT
TRBJ1-2 - TRBV29-1 - CSVESKKNYGYTF TGCAGCGTTGAGTCCAAGAAGAACTATGGCTACACCTTC
TRBJ1-1 - TRBV6-2/TRBV6-3 - CASSDGQRPSTEAFF TGTGCCAGCAGTGATGGACAACGCCCGAGCACTGAAGCTTTCTTT
TRBJ1-1 - TRBV7-8 - CASSDTEGEGEAFF TGTGCCAGCAGCGACACAGAAGGGGAGGGTGAAGCTTTCTTT
TRBJ2-7 - TRBV25-1 TRBD1 CASSKSGTGQTYEQYF TGTGCCAGCAGTAAATCCGGGACAGGACAGACCTACGAGCAGTACTTC
TRBJ2-3 once TRBV9 TRBD2 CASAALAATDTQYF TGTGCCAGCGCAGCACTAGCGGCCACAGATACGCAGTATTTT
TRBJ1-2 - TRBV24-1 TRBD1 CATSAPDRAGYGYTF TGTGCCACCAGTGCCCCGGACAGGGCGGGCTATGGCTACACCTTC
TRBJ2-7 - TRBV29-1 - CSVREGDSYEQYF TGCAGCGTTAGGGAGGGGGATTCCTACGAGCAGTACTTC
TRBJ1-3 - TRBV9 TRBD1 CASSAETGGGNTIYF TGTGCCAGCAGCGCGGAAACAGGGGGAGGAAACACCATATATTTT
TRBJ1-1 - TRBV20-1 - CSIGKGPGNSVAFF TGCAGTATAGGAAAAGGACCGGGGAACAGTGTAGCTTTCTTT
TRBJ2-3 - TRBV19 - CASSIRRGSTDTQYF TGTGCCAGTAGTATAAGGCGGGGTAGCACAGATACGCAGTATTTT
TRBJ1-1 many TRBV5-1 - CASSLGQKNTEAFF TGCGCCAGCAGCCTAGGACAGAAAAACACTGAAGCTTTCTTT
TRBJ2-3 - TRBV15 TRBD2 CATSRGLAGSTDTQYF TGTGCCACCAGCAGAGGACTAGCGGGTAGCACAGATACGCAGTATTTT
TRBJ2-2 - TRBV9 TRBD1 CASSLPGTGNTGELFF TGTGCCAGCAGCCTCCCAGGGACAGGCAACACCGGGGAGCTGTTTTTT